One sample yielded the 8 T cell receptor beta chains listed below, sequenced in a study of blood T cell repertoires in COVID-19. Data came from immunoSEQ multiplex PCR; TCRdb stores just in-frame clones and leaves some out. Altogether about 110,000 clones are present, about 70% being singletons, with the ten largest covering more than 0.8%. Material: peripheral blood. All receptors derive from a human donor with acute or convalescent COVID-19. The donor label of this sample is uncertain.

V is TRBV3-1 (or the pseudogene TRBV3-2) and J is TRBJ1-6; no definite D call. Trimming removed 3 bases from V and 7 bases from J, with 10 bases in between. This CDR3 has 14 amino acids. Germline V gene sequence: CDR1 LGHDT, CDR2 YNNKEL (reference sequence). CDR3 nucleotides: TGTGCCAGCAGCCATAGCACGGGGAATTCACCCCTCCACTTT. The encoded protein is CASSHSTGNSPLHF.

A word on this clone: This may arise from a read error, as a much more abundant clone is one base away. The V gene is TRBV13, the J gene TRBJ2-2; D is uncertain. This CDR3 comprises 14 residues. V was clipped by 1 base and J by 1 base, with 4 bases between them. CDR1 is PRHDT and CDR2 is FYEKMQ in the germline V gene (reference sequence). CDR3 sequence: CASSLDGNTGELFF. The CDR3, as DNA: TGTGCCAGCAGCTTAGACGGGAACACCGGGGAGCTGTTTTTT.

The chain recombines TRBV6-5 with TRBJ2-1, with TRBD2 matching 7 bases. Germline V gene data show CDR1 as MNHEY and CDR2 as SVGAGI. V dropped 4 bases and J dropped 7; count of bases not matched to a gene: 4. This CDR3 spans 13 amino acids. CDR3 bases: TGTGCCAGCAGTTCACTAGCGAGGAATGAGCAGTTCTTC. Amino acids: CASSSLARNEQFF.

This sequence joins TRBV11-2 and TRBJ2-1, with 7 bases fitting TRBD2. The CDR3 contains 16 residues. The V gene end was trimmed by 2 bases and the J gene end by 1 base; junction bases not matched to a gene: 5. Germline lookup yields CDR1 SGHAT and CDR2 FQNNGV. CDR3 amino acids: CASSLMSGVSYNEQFF. The DNA of the CDR3 is TGTGCCAGCAGCTTAATGAGCGGGGTTTCCTACAATGAGCAGTTCTTC.

This clone was seen once. This chain connects TRBV30 to TRBJ2-6; the D is unclear. This CDR3 is 15 amino acids long. Trimming left V 2 bases short and J 2 bases short, with 10 bases between. Germline values: CDR1 GTSNPN, CDR2 SVGIG (reference sequence). CDR3 sequence: CAWSPHSTGANVLTF. The CDR3 nucleotides read TGTGCCTGGAGTCCCCACAGCACTGGGGCCAACGTCCTGACTTTC.

The chain links TRBV23-1 to TRBJ2-7; TRBD1 is a possible D gene (6 bases). TRBV23-1 is flagged as an ORF with uncertain function. The CDR3 has 14 residues. The V end lost 3 bases, the J end lost 2 bases, and 11 bases lay between the germline ends. Written as DNA, the CDR3 is TGCGCCAGCAGTCATGACAGGAACCCCTACGAGCAGTACGTC. It specifies CASSHDRNPYEQYV.

This clone was detected once. The V gene is TRBV4-1, the J gene TRBJ1-3; tentative D call: TRBD1 (5 bases). The CDR3 extends over 16 amino acids. V was pared by 1 base and J by 2 bases, with 12 bases between. The V gene's germline CDR1 is MGHRA and CDR2 YSYEKL. DNA for the CDR3: TGCGCCAGCAGCCAAGCGGAGGGGATGACTGGAAACACCATATATTTT. It specifies CASSQAEGMTGNTIYF.

A few counts support this clone. The same CDR3 can be traced to other DNA sequences in this sample. The chain has TRBV12-3 or TRBV12-4 and TRBJ1-2; D ambiguous. The CDR3 has 13 residues. With 0 bases removed from V and 5 bases from J, the gap between germline ends came to 7 bases. The CDR3 DNA sequence: TGTGCCAGCAGTTTAGCGCGAGGGTATGGCTACACCTTC. Translation gives CASSLARGYGYTF.